This T cell receptor beta chain was retrieved from a study of CD8+ T cells in alopecia areata (dated by TCRdb to between 2018 and 2020). For the study in its entirety: Treated patients were enrolled in an open-label pilot trial of oral tofacitinib at 5 to 10 mg twice daily for moderate-to-severe alopecia areata. Patients stayed on tofacitinib for 6 to 18 months and then had 6 months of follow-up off drug so that delayed response and recurrence could be assessed. The SALT score, which quantifies the percentage of affected scalp surface area, was used to measure disease severity in treated patients. The study used high-throughput TCRbeta sequencing to examine T cell clonal expansion in alopecia areata, in both the C3H/HeJ mouse model and human patients. Human TCRbeta sequencing covered scalp tissue and sorted CD4+ and CD8+ peripheral blood T cells from patchy and totalis/universalis alopecia areata patients and healthy controls. Patients on tofacitinib were biopsied at baseline and after 4 and 24 weeks of treatment, and several of the patients also had a later scalp biopsy. Clonality in the scalp was compared among normal scalp (n=4), patchy alopecia areata scalp (n=8), and alopecia totalis/universalis scalp (n=8). The RNA source kit depended on sample type: the PAXgene miRNA kit for fixed scalp, the miRNeasy kit for PBMCs, and the RNeasy kit for mouse skin. immunoSEQ multiplex PCR using 35 Vbeta forward primers and 13 Jbeta reverse primers was used to amplify TCRbeta CDR3 regions. Overall study outcomes, separate from this receptor: During tofacitinib treatment, many expanded lesional clones remained in scalp and blood, and this persistence may partly explain relapse after treatment is stopped. The treated cohort was small, with a single nonresponder, so links between baseline CD8+ expansion and response need larger studies. Scalp TCR repertoire analysis is complicated because resident alphabeta T cells in normal human skin are also sequenced, whereas mouse skin is dominated by gammadelta T cells. TCR sequences shared between patients were less clear than in mice, possibly partly because of HLA diversity in the patient population. Higher clonality and more expanded CD8+ clones were observed in lesional scalp than in normal scalp, particularly in alopecia totalis/universalis, a finding suggestive of antigenic drive. Tofacitinib significantly decreased scalp clonality and the number of expanded CD8+ clones among the top 100 scalp clones.

Cut back by 5 bases and 5 bases, the V and J ends lie 13 bases apart. From cysteine to phenylalanine, the CDR3 is 14 amino acids long. Solely the CDR3 DNA is kept, with 42 bases framed from the first base. Reading the germline V gene gives CDR1 SGHVS and CDR2 FQNEAQ. The library was produced with the immunoSEQ multiplex PCR assay. RNA was extracted from all samples and reverse transcribed into cDNA as template for TCR sequencing. SuperScript III was used for first-strand cDNA synthesis, primed with a 2:1 mix of oligo-dT and random hexamers. Amplification bias was assessed with a synthetic immune receptor repertoire, and residual bias was removed computationally. In the source study's methods: Raw reads were preprocessed for error removal, and CDR3 was defined according to IMGT conventions as running from the conserved cysteine to phenylalanine. Clonality was calculated as 1 minus Shannon entropy normalized by log2 of the number of productive unique TCRs. CD4 or CD8 identity of scalp clones was inferred by cross-referencing scalp TCRbeta sequences with sorted blood CD4 and CD8 repertoires. The clones in this table, taken by TCRdb from immuneACCESS, are in-frame only. Not every clone is retained; where verified, under half of the shortfall comes from an unresolved V gene, and the cause of the rest is unknown. The V and J calls and the clone size are those of that table, but D and trimming were determined from the DNA. In this sample the table shows 95,000 to 100,000 clones, 60% of which occur a single time. About 15% of the sample comes from the top ten.

Regarding this clone: This clone's antigen is unknown. No base quality information exists; no much larger clone differs at one position.

The treatment or condition tag for this specimen amounts to: oral pan-JAK inhibitor, 5-10 mg twice daily. From alopecia areata patients, peripheral blood was collected along with lesional scalp punch biopsies. PBMCs were isolated by density centrifugation and stained for CD3, CD4 and CD8, after which CD4+ and CD8+ T cells were sorted on a FACSAria. The sequence derives from a human donor with alopecia areata. The receptor chain draws on TRBV7-8 and TRBJ1-5; TRBD1 is a weak D gene call, 5 bases matching. Sequences were derived from CD8+ T cells sorted from blood, sampled at approximately week 56, from a patient treated with tofacitinib. The bases are TGTGCCAGCAGCAAGGGACGAAGGGATCAGCCCCAGCATTTT. Its protein product is CASSKGRRDQPQHF.